This TCR beta chain was observed in a study of blood T cell repertoires in COVID-19. Germline V lookup: CDR1 MNHEY, CDR2 SVGEGT. Germline trimming cut 2 bases from V and 7 bases from J; bases unmatched to any gene: 5. This CDR3 is 15 amino acids long. TCRdb's table, derived via immunoSEQ multiplex PCR, lists solely in-frame clones and lacks some. The data show around 270,000 clones, with around 90% seen just once and over 5% held by the top ten. The chain combines TRBV6-2 or TRBV6-3 with TRBJ1-5, with 10 bases that match TRBD1. The sample taken for sequencing was peripheral blood. The clonotype was recovered from a woman aged 60 to 75 with COVID-19, enrolled during active disease. CDR3 nucleotide sequence: TGTGCCAGCAGTTACGGGACAGGGGCCGGGCAGCCCCAGCATTTT. Residues: CASSYGTGAGQPQHF.